The rows below give T cell receptor beta chains drawn from one sample of a study of blood T cell repertoires in COVID-19. The protocol was immunoSEQ multiplex PCR, while the TCRdb copy is restricted to in-frame clones and leaves out a portion. The sample has 200,000 to 250,000 clones; 80% to 90% are singletons. The sample comprised peripheral blood. These receptors originate from a man aged 25 to 40 with COVID-19, enrolled during active disease. Each CDR3 is given with its conserved first and last residue. The D gene is left open where the match is weak. The size entry is marked missing in some rows and otherwise reads once, few, many or a size class.

clone_size j_call d_call v_call cdr3_aa
. TRBJ1-1 . TRBV18 CASSLRDQNTEAFF
. TRBJ1-1 . TRBV14 CASSQSHLPGTEAFF
. TRBJ1-2 TRBD1 TRBV7-2 CASSSQDRALWGYTF
. TRBJ1-2 TRBD1 TRBV5-1 CASSLVYRGPSNYGYTF
. TRBJ2-5 TRBD2 TRBV7-3 CASSLGGGPQETQYF
. TRBJ1-3 . TRBV9 CASSVEGQGLAGNTIYF
. TRBJ2-7 . TRBV5-5 CASKLLDPQGYEQYF
. TRBJ1-2 TRBD1 TRBV5-6 CASSLERTGWGYTF
. TRBJ2-3 TRBD1 TRBV5-1 CASSSIRTGGADTQYF
. TRBJ2-2 . TRBV24-1 CATSSGLDTGELFF
. TRBJ2-3 TRBD1 TRBV7-2 CASSFGQGTDTQYF
. TRBJ2-7 . TRBV19 CASSIDGQSYEQYF
. TRBJ1-1 TRBD1 TRBV7-2 CASSKRQGGDTEAFF
. TRBJ1-4 . TRBV5-1 CASSLGRGNEKLFF
. TRBJ2-3 TRBD1 TRBV28 CASSLLGQFTDTQYF
. TRBJ2-1 TRBD2 TRBV6-2/TRBV6-3 CASSYWSGSYNEQFF
. TRBJ2-2 TRBD2 TRBV11-2 CASSLGSRREFTGELFF
. TRBJ2-7 TRBD1 TRBV10-3 CAIKGGQGPSYEQYF
. TRBJ1-5 . TRBV29-1 CSVRTDIHQPQHF
. TRBJ2-3 TRBD1 TRBV29-1 CSVGDRVRGTDTQYF
few TRBJ1-3 . TRBV29-1 CSVTGSGNTIYF
few TRBJ2-7 . TRBV30 CAWSGWETSYEQYF
. TRBJ2-2 . TRBV28 CASSLLLGDGTGELFF
once TRBJ1-2 . TRBV6-2/TRBV6-3 CASSRDTYGYTF
. TRBJ1-1 . TRBV11-2 CASRTVTPNTEAFF
. TRBJ2-1 . TRBV5-6 CASSLRTISSYNEQFF
. TRBJ1-6 TRBD1 TRBV7-3 CASSLRTGVNSPLHF
. TRBJ2-2 TRBD1 TRBV5-1 CASSVEGAGYIGELFF